This record looks at one TCR beta chain sequence and its context. This entry is derived from a study of T cell changes during pregnancy in multiple sclerosis. TCRdb's copy holds only in-frame clones and misses some; the assay was immunoSEQ multiplex PCR. Of 50,000 to 65,000 clones in the sample, approximately 93% were seen once. Germline V gene sequence: CDR1 SGHRS, CDR2 YFSETQ. The CDR3 is 13 residues long. V was trimmed by 0 bases and J by 11 bases, leaving 14 bases between them. The material sequenced was CD8+ T cells from peripheral blood mononuclear cells, taken in the second trimester of pregnancy. The clonotype originates from a female donor with multiple sclerosis, enrolled in a pregnancy study. The chain has TRBV5-1 and TRBJ1-1; D is unclear. The CDR3 is CASSLDLLGLAFF. The CDR3 DNA reads TGCGCCAGCAGCTTGGATCTACTAGGTTTGGCTTTCTTT.